Below, 21 T cell receptor beta chains from the same sample are listed, as sequenced in a study of T cell responses to AZD1222 COVID-19 vaccine. Assay used: immunoSEQ multiplex PCR; TCRdb lists only in-frame clones, some missing. This sample has around 160,000 clones, with 91% found just once. Sequenced material: peripheral blood, taken on day 0 of AZD1222 vaccination. Every receptor here comes from an adult in good health.

This sequence joins TRBV3-1 (or the pseudogene TRBV3-2) and TRBJ2-1; 13 nucleotides agree with TRBD2. The CDR3 contains 17 residues. CDR1 and CDR2 from the germline V gene are LGHDT and YNNKEL (reference sequence). V dropped 2 bases and J dropped 7; count of bases not matched to a gene: 8. CDR3 sequence reads: CASSQLLAGGPLNEQFF. The DNA of the CDR3 is TGTGCCAGCAGCCAACTACTAGCGGGAGGGCCTTTGAATGAGCAGTTCTTC.

The chain links TRBV12-2 to TRBJ1-2; the table gives TRBD1 as D, unverified against the DNA. TRBV12-2 is a recognized pseudogene. CDR3 length: 13 residues. CDR3 nucleotides: TGTGCAAGTCGCGGGACAGGGGTCTATGGCTACACCTTC. Protein product: CASRGTGVYGYTF.

The V gene is TRBV10-1, the J gene TRBJ1-3; weak D call: TRBD1 (6 bases). The CDR3 contains 13 residues. The V and J ends lost 6 bases and 4 bases respectively, with 10 bases between them. CDR1 and CDR2 from the germline V gene are WNHNN and SYGVQD (reference sequence). CDR3 protein: CASSTGNGNTIYF. The CDR3 coding sequence is TGCGCCAGCAGCACAGGGAACGGAAACACCATATATTTT.

The gene calls are TRBV7-9 and TRBJ2-5, with TRBD1 as a possible D gene (6 bases). This CDR3 has 14 amino acids. CDR1 is SEHNR and CDR2 is FQNEAQ in the germline V gene (reference sequence). Trimming cost V 4 bases and J 4 bases, with 13 bases left between them. The CDR3: CASSSTGTLETQYF. The CDR3 DNA reads as TGTGCCAGCAGCTCTACAGGGACACTAGAGACCCAGTACTTC.

The chain employs TRBV4-2 and TRBJ2-3, with 8 bases identical to TRBD2. Losses at the gene ends were 0 bases for V and 5 bases for J; bases not matched to a gene: 10. The CDR3 extends over 17 amino acids. Germline V CDR1 and CDR2: LGHNA, YNFKEQ. In DNA form, the CDR3 reads TGTGCCAGCAGCCAAGATCCCAGCGGGGGAAGCGGAGATACGCAGTATTTT. As protein: CASSQDPSGGSGDTQYF.

This chain links TRBV10-2 with TRBJ2-7; TRBD1 is a possible D gene (5 bases). This CDR3 has 14 residues. V was shortened by 7 bases and J by 2 bases, with 15 bases between the two germline ends. In germline, CDR1 is WSHSY, CDR2 SAAADI. CDR3 bases: TGCGCCAGCACCACGAGCCAGGGAACCTACGAGCAGTACTTC. Protein: CASTTSQGTYEQYF.

The rearrangement links TRBV15 to TRBJ1-1; no clear D gene. Looked up from germline, CDR1 is LNHNV and CDR2 is YYDKDF (reference sequence). The CDR3 covers 15 residues. Trimming shortened V by 0 bases and J by 0 bases, and 8 bases separated the two germline ends. The CDR3 DNA follows: TGTGCCACCAGCAGAGATGAGGTAATGAACACTGAAGCTTTCTTT. Translated, it gives CATSRDEVMNTEAFF.

The V gene is TRBV2, the J gene TRBJ2-3, with D perhaps matching TRBD2 (5 bases). V lost 5 bases and J 4 bases, leaving 13 bases between the germline ends. The germline V gene encodes CDR1 SNHLY and CDR2 FYNNEI. This CDR3 region has 14 residues. CDR3 in DNA: TGTGCCAGCAGTCGGACTGCCGGGGCAGATACGCAGTATTTT. It translates to CASSRTAGADTQYF.

The rearrangement links TRBV18 to TRBJ1-4; a possible D gene is TRBD1 (5 bases). CDR3 length: 16 amino acids. Trimming left V 1 base short and J 5 bases short, with 14 bases between. Germline-derived CDR1 and CDR2 are KGHSH and LQKENI. The CDR3 reads CASSPLGTANNEKLFF. The DNA of the CDR3 is TGTGCCAGCTCACCACTAGGGACGGCTAACAATGAAAAACTGTTTTTT.

This chain connects TRBV27 to TRBJ1-4, with D possibly being TRBD1 (5 bases). This CDR3 has 14 amino acids. Germline V gene lookup returns CDR1 MNHEY and CDR2 SMNVEV (reference sequence). Deletions cut 0 bases from V and 8 bases from J, with 10 bases between. CDR3 loop: CASSLSAGREKLFF. In DNA, the CDR3 is TGTGCCAGCAGTTTATCTGCAGGGAGGGAAAAACTGTTTTTT.

The chain uses TRBV30 and TRBJ1-1, with no clear D. With 3 bases removed from V and 5 bases from J, the gap between germline ends came to 13 bases. The CDR3 length is 13 residues. Germline values: CDR1 GTSNPN, CDR2 SVGIG (reference sequence). CDR3 coding DNA: TGTGCCTGGAGAATGTACGGGAAGACTGAAGCTTTCTTT. As protein: CAWRMYGKTEAFF.

The CDR3 spells CASSSGDPMRQPQHF. Here the CDR3 DNA reads TGTGCCAGCAGCTCGGGGGACCCCATGCGTCAGCCCCAGCATTTT. The chain links TRBV5-6 to TRBJ1-5, with a weak D call TRBD1 (5 bases). Germline assignment: CDR1 SGHDT and CDR2 YYEEEE. This CDR3 is built from 15 residues. Trimming cost V 3 bases and J 6 bases, with 16 bases left between them.

The V and J genes are TRBV10-3 and TRBJ2-2, with D hard to call. The length of the CDR3 is 14 residues. Trimming shortened V by 6 bases and J by 4 bases, and 12 bases separated the two germline ends. Germline CDR1 ENHRY, CDR2 SYGVKD. For the CDR3, the DNA is TGTGCCATCAGGGTGGCGTTGGGCACCGGGGAGCTGTTTTTT. Translating it yields CAIRVALGTGELFF.

The chain joins TRBV7-9 to TRBJ2-2; D gene ambiguous. V was clipped by 6 bases and J by 3 bases, with 11 bases between them. Germline V gives CDR1 SEHNR, CDR2 FQNEAQ (reference sequence). CDR3 length: 14 residues. DNA for the CDR3: TGTGCCAGCAGACGAACGGAAGACACCGGGGAGCTGTTTTTT. Amino acids: CASRRTEDTGELFF. Based on the CDR3 plus reference TRBV7-9 and TRBJ2-2, the full variable domain is DTGVSQNPRHKITKRGQNVTFRCDPISEHNRLYWYRQTLGQGPEFLTYFQNEAQLEKSRLLSDRFSAERPKGSFSTLEIQRTEQGDSAMYLCASRRTEDTGELFFGEGSRLTVL.

This clone appeared a few times. This chain uses TRBV12-3 or TRBV12-4 with TRBJ1-5, with 7 nucleotides matching TRBD1. Trimming removed 6 bases from V and 6 bases from J; junction bases left unmatched: 5. The length of the CDR3 is 13 residues. CDR3 nucleotide sequence: TGTGCCAGCAGCCCTGACAGGGTTCAGCCCCAGCATTTT. This translates into CASSPDRVQPQHF.

The chain joins TRBV6-5 to TRBJ1-1, with D possibly matching TRBD1 (5 bases). CDR1 is MNHEY, CDR2 SVGAGI, per germline. V was pared by 5 bases and J by 2 bases, with 9 bases between. This CDR3 has 13 amino acids. In DNA, the CDR3 is TGTGCCAGCAGTCTGACAGATAACACTGAAGCTTTCTTT. Amino acid sequence: CASSLTDNTEAFF.

This chain connects TRBV19 to TRBJ2-3, with 9 bases matching TRBD1. Germline V CDR1 and CDR2: LNHDA, SQIVND (reference sequence). The CDR3 has 14 amino acids. V was clipped by 6 bases and J by 2 bases; unmatched bases: 3. CDR3 DNA: TGTGCCAGTAGATTACAGGGGGCCACAGATACGCAGTATTTT. Translated, it gives CASRLQGATDTQYF.

The rearrangement joins TRBV18 to TRBJ1-2; maybe TRBD1 (5 bases). V was trimmed by 3 bases and J by 4 bases, leaving 12 bases between them. The CDR3 covers 14 residues. Germline V gene data show CDR1 as KGHSH and CDR2 as LQKENI. CDR3 residues: CASSPTTVLYGYTF. The CDR3 coding sequence is TGTGCCAGCTCACCTACGACAGTTCTCTATGGCTACACCTTC.

This chain joins TRBV19 and TRBJ1-1; the D is unclear. Germline V gives CDR1 LNHDA, CDR2 SQIVND (reference sequence). CDR3 length equals 13 residues. V was clipped by 3 bases and J by 11 bases, with 16 bases between them. CDR3: CASSIEVPHSAFF. The DNA for the CDR3 is TGTGCCAGTAGTATTGAAGTCCCCCACTCCGCTTTCTTT.

The chain joins TRBV28 to TRBJ1-5, with D unresolved. CDR3 length: 14 amino acids. Per germline, CDR1 MDHEN and CDR2 SYDVKM. The germline V and J ends were trimmed by 2 bases and 4 bases, with 9 bases remaining between them. The CDR3 coding sequence is TGTGCCAGCAGTTTAGGACCCCGTAATCAGCCCCAGCATTTT. Translation gives CASSLGPRNQPQHF.

The chain uses TRBV28 and TRBJ1-6, with a possible D match to TRBD1 (6 bases). The CDR3 runs to 15 residues. Germline CDR1 is MDHEN and CDR2 is SYDVKM. Trimming removed 3 bases from V and 9 bases from J, with 15 bases in between. For the CDR3, the DNA is TGTGCCAGCAGTTTGCCTGCCGGGGGGGCTTCACCCCTCCACTTT. Protein: CASSLPAGGASPLHF.